This T cell receptor (beta chain) is drawn from a study of T cells in Graves' hyperthyroidism and ophthalmopathy. RNA transcripts served as the template for amplifying TCR beta CDR3 regions. The primer set for the first-round RT-PCR of the TCR CDR3 was HTBI. TCRdb processed the multiplex PCR reads anew with MiXCR; each CDR3 protein has one entry. The table lists about 620,000 distinct CDR3 sequences, 15% to 20% of them singletons, with 3.5% to 4% in the top ten. This clonotype was seen many times. CDR1 is DFQATT, CDR2 SNEGSKA, per germline (reference sequence). CDR3 length: 16 residues. V was clipped by 1 base and J by 5 bases, with 18 bases between them.

Material for sequencing was blood. This sequence originates from a woman aged 25 to 39 with Graves' hyperthyroidism. V gene TRBV20-1 combines with J gene TRBJ2-1; tentatively, D is TRBD2 (7 bases). CDR3 coding DNA: TGCAGTGCTAGAGGGACAGCGGGAAAGATAGACAATGAGCAGTTCTTC. Amino acid sequence: CSARGTAGKIDNEQFF.